This T cell receptor beta chain was sequenced in a study of regulatory T cells in long-lasting Graves disease. Study details: The study counted Graves' disease as persistent given over 5 years of antithyroid drugs and positive TSH receptor antibodies. Points from the study as a whole: Those with persistent disease had in common more public clonotypes (about 2,700) than new patients (roughly 970).

The time point was: persistent/refractory GD, antithyroid drugs over 5 years with positive TRAb. Generation of the TCR library employed RNA extracted from PBMCs. Building of the TCR beta libraries involved iRepertoire HTBI primers and Arm-PCR of CDR3 regions. TCRdb ran MiXCR on the multiplex PCR reads and lists one entry per CDR3 protein. The sample has over 450,000 distinct CDR3 sequences; roughly 21% are singletons. This clonotype was detected many times. No antigen is known for it. The receptor's source is a female donor with Graves disease. Sample: peripheral blood mononuclear cells (PBMCs), taken when the disease was refractory, from a patient treated with antithyroid drugs.

DNA of the CDR3: TGTGCCAGCAGGGGACAGGGGGCGAACACCGGGGAGCTGTTTTTT. It yields the protein CASRGQGANTGELFF. This chain connects TRBV6-1 to TRBJ2-2; 11 nucleotides match TRBD1. The CDR3 loop spans 15 amino acids. J was trimmed by 0 bases and V by 6 bases; bases with no gene match: 0. Germline lookup yields CDR1 MNHNS and CDR2 SASEGT.